The 8 T cell receptor beta chains given below trace back to one sample, sequenced in a study of CD8 T cells in Susac syndrome. A quantity of roughly 0.5 to 1 ug RNA underwent reverse transcription using random hexamers. In TCRdb, the immunoSEQ multiplex PCR reads were re-called with MiXCR into one record per CDR3 protein. Of around 79,000 distinct CDR3 sequences in the sample, roughly 94% are singletons; the top ten hold 0.52%. Sequencing input: CD8+ T cells from PBMCs. These TCRs come from a human donor with Susac syndrome.

This chain uses TRBV5-1 with TRBJ2-1, with 8 bases fitting TRBD1. CDR3 length: 14 amino acids. In germline, CDR1 is SGHRS, CDR2 YFSETQ. V was pared by 4 bases and J by 4 bases, with 4 bases of the junction left unmatched. CDR3: CASSPGQDYNEQFF. In DNA form, the CDR3 reads TGCGCCAGCAGCCCGGGACAGGATTACAATGAGCAGTTCTTC.

The chain carries TRBV27 and TRBJ2-3, with 8 bases fitting TRBD2. Germline V lookup: CDR1 MNHEY, CDR2 SMNVEV (reference sequence). The CDR3 is 15 residues long. After removal of 4 bases from V and 5 bases from J, the junction contained 8 bases not matched to a gene. The CDR3 spells CASSYFSGKGDTQYF. In DNA, the CDR3 is TGTGCCAGCAGTTACTTTAGCGGGAAGGGAGATACGCAGTATTTT.

The gene calls are TRBV27 and TRBJ1-6, with 9 bases that match TRBD1. CDR3 length equals 19 residues. The germline V gene encodes CDR1 MNHEY and CDR2 SMNVEV (reference sequence). V shed 5 bases and J 1 base; nucleotides not matched to a gene: 12. CDR3 DNA: TGTGCCAGCAGTGGCACGGGACAGGGAGGGTGGTCCTATAATTCACCCCTCCACTTT. This sequence encodes CASSGTGQGGWSYNSPLHF.

This clonotype was observed once. The genes are TRBV6-2 or TRBV6-3 and TRBJ2-5; 7 bases are shared with TRBD1. V trimming: 5 bases; J trimming: 4 bases; junction bases outside the gene matches: 7. Germline-derived CDR1 and CDR2 are MNHEY and SVGEGT. The CDR3 has 14 amino acids. The CDR3 DNA is TGTGCCAGCAGTCCCTTGACAGGGATAGAGACCCAGTACTTC. Its protein is CASSPLTGIETQYF.

The chain combines TRBV4-1 with TRBJ1-2; D not certain. The V end lost 4 bases, the J end lost 7 bases, and 16 bases lay between the germline ends. CDR1 and CDR2 from the germline V gene are MGHRA and YSYEKL. The CDR3 runs to 14 residues. CDR3: CASSRKDGHGGYTF. The DNA for the CDR3 is TGCGCCAGCAGCCGCAAGGATGGGCACGGTGGCTACACCTTC.

CDR3 in amino acids: CSARGRANYGYTF. The CDR3, as DNA: TGCAGTGCTAGAGGGAGGGCTAACTATGGCTACACCTTC. The chain carries TRBV20-1 and TRBJ1-2; no definite D call. Trimming shortened V by 1 base and J by 0 bases, and 6 bases separated the two germline ends. Germline V gene data show CDR1 as DFQATT and CDR2 as SNEGSKA (reference sequence). CDR3 length equals 13 residues.

This sequence joins TRBV6-4 and TRBJ2-3; D unresolved. The CDR3 length is 14 residues. Germline-derived CDR1 and CDR2 are MRHNA and SNTAGT. V gave up 2 bases and J gave up 2 bases, with 8 bases separating them. The CDR3 sequence: CASSDRTDTDTQYF. CDR3 sequence (DNA): TGTGCCAGCAGTGACAGGACGGACACAGATACGCAGTATTTT.

V and J are TRBV24-1 and TRBJ2-3; 13 positions match TRBD2. CDR1 and CDR2 from the germline V gene are KGHDR and SFDVKD. This CDR3 has 17 amino acids. J was trimmed by 1 base and V by 4 bases; bases with no gene match: 4. CDR3 amino acids: CATSDHGLAGGTDTQYF. Written as DNA, the CDR3 is TGTGCCACCAGTGACCATGGACTAGCGGGGGGCACAGATACGCAGTATTTT.